This T cell receptor (beta chain) was obtained from a study of human T cells and chemical hapten exposure. Study-wide background: Read at 6 days, the patch tests placed 0.01% DPC on the upper back.

Original processing notes: Counting gave a median of around 89,000 TCRs per sample, with values ranging from about 23,224 to 690,600. Using its own MiXCR run on the RACE reads, TCRdb lists one record per CDR3 protein. The V and J calls, along with clone size, are taken from TCRdb and not from the paper's own processing. The table records 90,000 to 110,000 distinct CDR3 sequences, 9.2% of them present only once. The V and J ends lost 2 bases and 7 bases respectively, with 9 bases between them. Per germline, CDR1 MGHRA and CDR2 YSYEKL. This CDR3 is 13 amino acids long. This clonotype has a handful of counts. The time point here: patch test 2, 6 weeks after DPC sensitization. This sample's treatment: therapeutic diphenylcyclopropenone sensitization with weekly scalp DPC.

The chain combines TRBV4-1 with TRBJ1-3; D not certain. The sequences come from whole blood, collected in connection with sensitization to the hapten diphenylcyclopropenone (DPC). The source is a woman in her thirties or forties with alopecia areata. Some clones in this sample may be carry-over from other donors' samples. DNA for the CDR3: TGCGCCAGCAGCCAACACGTCGGCAACACCATATATTTT. Translating gives CASSQHVGNTIYF.